The source of this TCR beta chain is a study of T cell repertoires in cytomegalovirus infection. TCRdb reprocessed the reads with MiXCR, giving one entry per CDR3 protein. The sample includes approximately 110,000 distinct CDR3 sequences, 42% of them seen just once. In regard to this clonotype: Its specificity is unknown.

The CDR3 length is 12 residues. The V gene lost 2 bases and the J gene lost 9 bases, with 8 bases spanning the gap. General study findings and limits: Identification of carriers of CMV plus the relevant HLA was achieved through cumulative public TCR beta family frequency. Dominating the ex vivo response were HLA-C-restricted CMV-specific TCR beta clonotypes.

Sequencing was performed on CD8+ T cells from cultured PBMCs, taken from culture after CMV antigen stimulation. V usage is TRBV12-3 or TRBV12-4 and J usage is TRBJ2-1; no clear D gene. The receptor's source is a human donor in good health (CMV status not recorded). Some clones in this sample may be carry-over from other donors' samples. The CDR3 coding sequence is TGTGCCAGCAGTTTACCCGGCGGTGAGCAGTTCTTC. Residues: CASSLPGGEQFF.